This T cell receptor beta chain was obtained from a study of T cell responses to AZD1222 COVID-19 vaccine. The CDR3 runs to 11 residues. V gave up 10 bases and J gave up 9 bases, with 15 bases separating them. About this clone itself: The antigen remains undetermined.

TCRdb's table, derived via immunoSEQ multiplex PCR, lists solely in-frame clones and lacks some. The table has about 190,000 clones, approximately 91% seen once. Study conclusions and caveats: CD4 TCRs associated with vaccination spanned spike, dominating at 160-218 and 743-854. Nearly half of spike-specific TCRs reportedly target unmutated variant regions.

This chain connects TRBV12-3 or TRBV12-4 to TRBJ1-1, with D unclear. The source is an adult in good health. This specimen was peripheral blood, taken on day 0 of AZD1222 vaccination. CDR3 nucleotide sequence: TGTGCCATTGGGTATTTCGAACAAGCTTTCTTT. Its protein product is CAIGYFEQAFF.